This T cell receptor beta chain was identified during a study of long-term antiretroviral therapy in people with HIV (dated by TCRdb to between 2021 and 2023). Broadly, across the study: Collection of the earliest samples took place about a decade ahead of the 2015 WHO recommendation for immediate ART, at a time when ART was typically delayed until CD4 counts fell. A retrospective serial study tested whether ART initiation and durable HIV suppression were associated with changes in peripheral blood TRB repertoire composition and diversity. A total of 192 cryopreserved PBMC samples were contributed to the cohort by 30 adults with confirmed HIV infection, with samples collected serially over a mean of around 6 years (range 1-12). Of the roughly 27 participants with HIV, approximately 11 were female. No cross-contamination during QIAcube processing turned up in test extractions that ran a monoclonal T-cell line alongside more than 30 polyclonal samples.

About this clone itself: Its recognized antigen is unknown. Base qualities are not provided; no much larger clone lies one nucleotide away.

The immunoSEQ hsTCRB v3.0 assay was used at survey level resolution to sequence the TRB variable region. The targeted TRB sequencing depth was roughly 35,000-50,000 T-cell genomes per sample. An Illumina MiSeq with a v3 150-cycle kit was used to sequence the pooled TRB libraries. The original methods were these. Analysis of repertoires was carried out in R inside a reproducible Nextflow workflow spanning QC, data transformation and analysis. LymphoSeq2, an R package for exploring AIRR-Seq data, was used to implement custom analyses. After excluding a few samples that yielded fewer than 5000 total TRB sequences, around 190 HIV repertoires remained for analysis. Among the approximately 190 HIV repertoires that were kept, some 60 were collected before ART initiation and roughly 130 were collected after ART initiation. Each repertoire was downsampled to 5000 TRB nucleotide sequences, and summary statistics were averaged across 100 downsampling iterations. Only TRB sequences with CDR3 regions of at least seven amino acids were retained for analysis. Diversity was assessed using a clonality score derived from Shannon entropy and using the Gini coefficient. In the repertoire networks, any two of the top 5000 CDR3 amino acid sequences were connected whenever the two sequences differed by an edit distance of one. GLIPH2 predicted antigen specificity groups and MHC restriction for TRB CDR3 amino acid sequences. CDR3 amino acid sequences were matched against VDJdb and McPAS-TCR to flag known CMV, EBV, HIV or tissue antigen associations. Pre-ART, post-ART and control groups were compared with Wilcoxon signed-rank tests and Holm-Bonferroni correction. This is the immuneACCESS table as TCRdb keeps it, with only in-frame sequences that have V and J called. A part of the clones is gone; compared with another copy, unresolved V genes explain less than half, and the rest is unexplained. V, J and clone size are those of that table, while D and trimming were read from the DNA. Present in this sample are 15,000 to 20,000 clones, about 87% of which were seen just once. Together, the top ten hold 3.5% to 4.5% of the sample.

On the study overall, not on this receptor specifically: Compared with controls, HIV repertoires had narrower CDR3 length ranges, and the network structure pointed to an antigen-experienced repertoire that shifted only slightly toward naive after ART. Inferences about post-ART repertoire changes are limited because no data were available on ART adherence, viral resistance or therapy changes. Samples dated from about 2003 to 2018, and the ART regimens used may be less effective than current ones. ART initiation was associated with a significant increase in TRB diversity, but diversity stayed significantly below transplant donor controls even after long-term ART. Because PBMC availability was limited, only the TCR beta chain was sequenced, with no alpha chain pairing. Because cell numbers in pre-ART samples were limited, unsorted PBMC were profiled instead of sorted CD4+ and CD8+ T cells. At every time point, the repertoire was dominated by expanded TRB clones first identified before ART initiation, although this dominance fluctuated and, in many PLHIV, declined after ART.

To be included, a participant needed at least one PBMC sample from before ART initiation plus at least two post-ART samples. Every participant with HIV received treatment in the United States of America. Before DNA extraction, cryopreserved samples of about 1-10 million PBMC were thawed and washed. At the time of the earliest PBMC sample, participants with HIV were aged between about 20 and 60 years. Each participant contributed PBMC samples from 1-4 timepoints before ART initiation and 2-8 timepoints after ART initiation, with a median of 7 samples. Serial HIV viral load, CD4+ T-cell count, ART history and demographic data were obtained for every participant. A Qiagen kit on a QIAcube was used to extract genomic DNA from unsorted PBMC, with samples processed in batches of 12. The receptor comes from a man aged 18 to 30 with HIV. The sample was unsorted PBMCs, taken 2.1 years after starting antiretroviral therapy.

The CDR3 is CATSGDRGNSPLHF. The sequenced DNA is TGTGCCACCAGCGGGGACCGAGGTAATTCACCCCTCCACTTT. The chain uses TRBV15 and TRBJ1-6; TRBD1 is possibly the D segment (5 matching bases). Via the germline V gene (reference sequence), CDR1 is LNHNV and CDR2 YYDKDF. The CDR3 covers 14 residues, taking in both the cysteine and the phenylalanine. CDR3 DNA is the only sequence kept; it has 42 bases, read in frame from the first base. Trimming costs V 5 bases and J 6 bases, and their ends lie 11 bases apart.